This is a list of T cell receptor beta chains from one sample in a study of graft-versus-host responses after intestinal transplantation. Their antigens remain unidentified. Using immunoSEQ multiplex PCR, the repertoire was profiled, and TCRdb retains in-frame clones only, with some absent. There are 80,000 to 90,000 clones in the sample; around nine tenths occur only once, and 0.3% lies in the top ten. The material sequenced was unstimulated CD4+ T cells sorted from spleen or lymph node cells, taken before intestinal transplant. The receptors originated from a human donor who received an intestinal transplant. The CDR3 runs from the conserved cysteine through the conserved F or W. Each record gives: D gene, J gene, V gene, clone size, CDR3 DNA, CDR3 protein. A D gene is named only where the DNA matches it firmly. The size field is filled for only some rows; it gives once, few, many or a size class.

>-|TRBJ2-7|TRBV5-1|-
TGCGCCAGCAGCGGAGGGCAGGCCTACGAGCAGTACTTC
CASSGGQAYEQYF
>-|TRBJ2-7|TRBV7-2|-
TGTGCCAGCAGCTTCATTAGCGGATCACCCTACGAGCAGTACTTC
CASSFISGSPYEQYF
>-|TRBJ2-1|TRBV5-1|-
TGCGCCAGCAGCCTTCCCTACAATGAGCAGTTCTTC
CASSLPYNEQFF
>TRBD1|TRBJ1-6|TRBV27|-
TGTGCCAGCAGTCGACAGGGGCGTCGAGAGGCCCTCCACTTT
CASSRQGRREALHF
>-|TRBJ1-5|TRBV5-4|-
TGTGCCAGCAGCTTGGGGGGGCAGTTAGCAAATCAGCCCCAGCATTTT
CASSLGGQLANQPQHF
>-|TRBJ2-6|TRBV9|-
TGTGCCAGCAGCGGGCAGGTCACTGGGGCCAACGTCCTGACTTTC
CASSGQVTGANVLTF
>-|TRBJ2-7|TRBV25-1|-
TGTGCCAGCAGTCCCCCAGCAATTTACGAGCAGTACTTC
CASSPPAIYEQYF
>TRBD2|TRBJ2-1|TRBV6-6|once
TGTGCCAGCAGTAAGCTAGCGGCCTCCTACAATGAGCAGTTCTTC
CASSKLAASYNEQFF
>-|TRBJ2-6|TRBV6-1|-
TGTGCCAGCAGTGAAGCCGGGTGCTCTGGGGCCAACGTCCTGACTTTC
CASSEAGCSGANVLTF
>-|TRBJ2-3|TRBV7-2|-
TGTGCCAGCAGCTTAAAGAAGGGCACAGATACGCAGTATTTT
CASSLKKGTDTQYF
>TRBD1|TRBJ2-2|TRBV14|-
TGTGCCAGCAGCAAGGGGGCAGGCCACTATCGGGAGCTGTTTTTT
CASSKGAGHYRELFF
>-|TRBJ1-5|TRBV11-2|few
TGTGCCAGCAGCCTGGGTCGGGGGGATCAGCCCCAGCATTTT
CASSLGRGDQPQHF
>-|TRBJ1-6|TRBV10-1|once
TGCGCCAGCAGTGAGTTGAGCCGCAATTCACCCCTCCACTTT
CASSELSRNSPLHF
>TRBD2|TRBJ2-5|TRBV9|few
TGTGCCAGCAGCGTAGAGGCGGGAGGAGAGACCCAGTACTTC
CASSVEAGGETQYF
>-|TRBJ2-3|TRBV7-3|-
TGTGCCAGCAGCTTAACCAGGGCGGGGGATACGCAGTATTTT
CASSLTRAGDTQYF
>-|TRBJ2-5|TRBV19|-
TGTGCCAGTAAGGTGAGGGGTCCGGGGAGAGTTTCAGAGACCCAGTACTTC
CASKVRGPGRVSETQYF
>-|TRBJ2-2|TRBV9|-
TGTGCCAGCAGCGTAGTGTCAGGAGGGGGCGCAACCGGGGAGCTGTTTTTT
CASSVVSGGGATGELFF
>-|TRBJ1-4|TRBV30|-
TGTGCCTGGAGTGTAGTGATGGGTGTCGGAAAACTGTTTTTT
CAWSVVMGVGKLFF
>-|TRBJ2-1|TRBV15|-
TGTGCCACCAGCAGAGTTCAGCTCGGGGAGCAGTTCTTC
CATSRVQLGEQFF
>-|TRBJ1-2|TRBV7-9|-
TGTGCCAGCAGAAGTTCAGGCTTCAACTATGGCTACACCTTC
CASRSSGFNYGYTF
>-|TRBJ1-5|TRBV19|-
TGTGCCAGTAGTTTGGGGGTTGAGGCTCAGCCCCAGCATTTT
CASSLGVEAQPQHF
>TRBD1|TRBJ2-7|TRBV18|-
TGTGCCAGCTCAGGCAGACAGGGCGCGTACGAGCAGTACTTC
CASSGRQGAYEQYF
>-|TRBJ1-4|TRBV7-5|-
TGTGTCAGAAGCGTCAGCTATCCAACTAATGAAAAACTGTTTTTT
CVRSVSYPTNEKLFF
>TRBD2|TRBJ2-3|TRBV10-1|-
TGCGCCAGCAGTGAGGGCCGGACTAGCGGATTAAACACAGATACGCAGTATTTT
CASSEGRTSGLNTDTQYF
>TRBD2|TRBJ2-3|TRBV7-6|-
TGTGCCAGCAGCCCGGAGCGGGGGTGGCCAGATACGCAGTATTTT
CASSPERGWPDTQYF
>-|TRBJ1-2|TRBV6-6|-
TGTGCCAGCAGTGCACCGGAAAGGGCTAGGTATGGCTACACCTTC
CASSAPERARYGYTF
>TRBD1|TRBJ2-5|TRBV19|-
TGTGCCAGTAGTTGGGGGACAGGGGGCCAAGAGACCCAGTACTTC
CASSWGTGGQETQYF
>-|TRBJ2-1|TRBV29-1|-
TGCAGCGTTGAAAGGACAGTAACCTACAATGAGCAGTTCTTC
CSVERTVTYNEQFF
>TRBD2|TRBJ2-7|TRBV5-1|-
TGCGCCAGCAGCCGAGGACTAGCTGCCTACGAGCAGTACTTC
CASSRGLAAYEQYF
>-|TRBJ2-1|TRBV25-1|-
TGTGCCAGCAGTGAAGCCGCTTCTTTTAATGAGCAGTTCTTC
CASSEAASFNEQFF
>-|TRBJ2-2|TRBV25-1|-
TGTGCCAGCAGGGGGACAAACACCGGGGAGCTGTTTTTT
CASRGTNTGELFF
>TRBD1|TRBJ2-5|TRBV28|-
TGTGCCAGCAGTTTACGGGGACAGGGGAAAGAGACCCAGTACTTC
CASSLRGQGKETQYF
>TRBD2|TRBJ2-7|TRBV6-5|once
TGTGCCAGCAGTTACTCCGGGGGGACGCACGAGCAGTACTTC
CASSYSGGTHEQYF
>TRBD2|TRBJ2-1|TRBV25-1|-
TGTGCCAGCAGTGAATACAGTAGCGGGAGGGTTCCCTCGAATGAGCAGTTCTTC
CASSEYSSGRVPSNEQFF
>-|TRBJ2-2|TRBV11-3|-
TGTGCCAGCAGCTTAGAAGGGACACGGAACACCGGGGAGCTGTTTTTT
CASSLEGTRNTGELFF
>-|TRBJ2-2|TRBV5-4|-
TGTGCCAGCAGCTTGGTCGAGGGCTCGAACACCGGGGAGCTGTTTTTT
CASSLVEGSNTGELFF
>TRBD1|TRBJ1-5|TRBV28|-
TGTGCCAGCAGTTTCCCCGGGACAGGGGGATCCTATCAGCCCCAGCATTTT
CASSFPGTGGSYQPQHF
>-|TRBJ2-1|TRBV6-6|-
TGTGCCAGCGGCCGGGACATCTACAATGAGCAGTTCTTC
CASGRDIYNEQFF
>-|TRBJ2-3|TRBV19|-
TGTGCCAGTAACCGGGGGCGCACAGATACGCAGTATTTT
CASNRGRTDTQYF
>-|TRBJ1-2|TRBV29-1|-
TGCAGCGTCGACTGGGCGGAGGTGGGGTTCTATGGCTACACCTTC
CSVDWAEVGFYGYTF
>TRBD1|TRBJ2-5|TRBV7-2|-
TGTGCCAGCAGCGTACAGGGGGCGAGGGAGACCCAGTACTTC
CASSVQGARETQYF
>TRBD1|TRBJ2-7|TRBV29-1|-
TGCAGCGCAGCGACAGGGGGCAGCGAGCAGTACTTC
CSAATGGSEQYF
>-|TRBJ2-7|TRBV28|-
TGTGCCAGCAGCGGGGGCGGGAGTCCTTCCTACGAGCAGTACTTC
CASSGGGSPSYEQYF
>TRBD1|TRBJ2-7|TRBV7-8|once
TGTGCCAGCACCGATACTCCGGGACAGGGGACCCACGAGCAGTACTTC
CASTDTPGQGTHEQYF
>-|TRBJ2-3|TRBV2|-
TGTGCCAGCAAAGACTTCTTACGCACAGATACGCAGTATTTT
CASKDFLRTDTQYF
>-|TRBJ2-7|TRBV28|-
TGTGCCAGCAGTTTATTACCTATAGGAGGGGGGTACGAGCAGTACTTC
CASSLLPIGGGYEQYF
>-|TRBJ1-2|TRBV5-6|few
TGTGCCAGCAGCAGGGACTATGGCTACACCTTC
CASSRDYGYTF
>-|TRBJ2-6|TRBV5-3|-
TGTGCCAGAAGCTTTATTTTTTTCGGCTCTGGGGCCAACGTCCTGACTTTC
CARSFIFFGSGANVLTF
>-|TRBJ2-7|TRBV30|-
TGTGCCTGGAGTGTAGCCTACGAGCAGTACTTC
CAWSVAYEQYF
>TRBD1|TRBJ2-7|TRBV6-6|-
TGTGCCAGCAGCCCAGACAGGGGCACCTACGAGCAGTACTTC
CASSPDRGTYEQYF
>TRBD1|TRBJ1-2|TRBV5-4|once
TGTGCCAGCAGCGCGACAGGGGGCGATGGCTACACCTTC
CASSATGGDGYTF
>-|TRBJ2-7|TRBV6-5|-
TGTGCCAGCAGTTACCGTGAAAGGGACGAGCAGTACTTC
CASSYRERDEQYF
>-|TRBJ2-1|TRBV4-1|-
TGCGCCAGCAGCCCCAATACCGGGACCCCTAGCTTGAAGCAGTTCTTC
CASSPNTGTPSLKQFF
>TRBD1|TRBJ1-5|TRBV7-2|-
TGTGCCAGCAGCTGGGACTTGGGGGGCCCCAGGGGGCAGCCCCAGCATTTT
CASSWDLGGPRGQPQHF
>-|TRBJ2-7|TRBV6-6|-
TGTGCCAGCAGCTGGGGGAGGGGGCCCTACGAGCAGTACTTC
CASSWGRGPYEQYF